This TCR beta chain comes out of a study of technical replicates of blood from a few donors. Assay: immunoSEQ multiplex PCR; the TCRdb copy retains only in-frame clones and omits some. The sample holds nearly 95,000 clones; roughly 95% are singletons and the top ten take around 0.37%. The germline CDR1 and CDR2 sequences are SGHDT and YYEEEE. V lost 4 bases to trimming and J lost 3 bases, with 13 bases between them. There are 14 residues in the CDR3. The chain uses TRBV5-6 and TRBJ1-2, with D unclear. Sequenced input: T cells isolated from PBMCs. The TCR was taken from a human donor in good health. DNA for the CDR3: TGTGCCAGCAGCCCAAACCGGGAATACTATGGCTACACCTTC. This codes for CASSPNREYYGYTF. Complete variable domain (other parts from reference TRBV5-6 and TRBJ1-2): DAGVTQSPTHLIKTRGQQVTLRCSPKSGHDTVSWYQQALGQGPQFIFQYYEEEERQRGNFPDRFSGHQFPNYSSELNVNALLLGDSALYLCASSPNREYYGYTFGSGTRLTVV.